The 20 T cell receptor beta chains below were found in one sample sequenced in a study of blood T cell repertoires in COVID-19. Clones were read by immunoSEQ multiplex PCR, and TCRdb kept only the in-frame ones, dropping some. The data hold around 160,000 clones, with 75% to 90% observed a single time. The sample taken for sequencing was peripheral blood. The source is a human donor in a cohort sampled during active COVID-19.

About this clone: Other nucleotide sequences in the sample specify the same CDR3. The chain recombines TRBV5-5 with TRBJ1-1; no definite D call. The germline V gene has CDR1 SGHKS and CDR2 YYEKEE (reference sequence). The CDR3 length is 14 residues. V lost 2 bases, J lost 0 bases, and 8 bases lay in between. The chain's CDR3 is CASSFRDMNTEAFF. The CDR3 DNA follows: TGTGCCAGCAGCTTTCGAGACATGAACACTGAAGCTTTCTTT.

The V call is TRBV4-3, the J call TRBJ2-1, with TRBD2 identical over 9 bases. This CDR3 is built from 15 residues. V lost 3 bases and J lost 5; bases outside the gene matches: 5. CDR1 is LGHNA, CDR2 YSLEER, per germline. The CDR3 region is CASSQRVAGDNEQFF. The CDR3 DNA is TGCGCCAGCAGCCAGCGGGTAGCGGGAGACAATGAGCAGTTCTTC.

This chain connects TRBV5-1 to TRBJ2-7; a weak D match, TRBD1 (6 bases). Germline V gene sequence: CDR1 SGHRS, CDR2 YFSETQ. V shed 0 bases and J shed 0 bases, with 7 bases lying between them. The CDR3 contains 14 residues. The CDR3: CASSLAGDSYEQYF. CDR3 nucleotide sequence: TGCGCCAGCAGCTTGGCAGGGGACTCCTACGAGCAGTACTTC.

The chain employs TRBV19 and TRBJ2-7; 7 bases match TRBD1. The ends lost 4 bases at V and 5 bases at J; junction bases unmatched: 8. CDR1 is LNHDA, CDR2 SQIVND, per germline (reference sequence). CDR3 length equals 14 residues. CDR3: CASSTTGVYDEQYF. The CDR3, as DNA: TGTGCCAGTAGTACAACAGGGGTTTACGACGAGCAGTACTTC.

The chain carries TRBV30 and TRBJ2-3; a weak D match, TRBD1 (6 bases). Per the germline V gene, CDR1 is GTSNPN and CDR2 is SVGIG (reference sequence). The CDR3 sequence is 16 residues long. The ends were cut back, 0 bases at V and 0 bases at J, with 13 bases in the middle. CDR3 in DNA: TGTGCCTGGAGTGTACTGGGGGCAAGTAGCACAGATACGCAGTATTTT. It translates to CAWSVLGASSTDTQYF. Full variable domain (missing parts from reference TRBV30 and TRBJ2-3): SQTIHQWPATLVQPVGSPLSLECTVEGTSNPNLYWYRQAAGRGLQLLFYSVGIGQISSEVPQNLSASRPQDRQFILSSKKLLLSDSGFYLCAWSVLGASSTDTQYFGPGTRLTVL.

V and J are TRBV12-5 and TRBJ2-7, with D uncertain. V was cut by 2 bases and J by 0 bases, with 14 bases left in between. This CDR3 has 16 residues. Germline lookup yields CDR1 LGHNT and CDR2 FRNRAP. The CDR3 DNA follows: TGTGCTAGTGGTTTGACTCAGGTATCTCTCTCCTACGAGCAGTACTTC. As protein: CASGLTQVSLSYEQYF.

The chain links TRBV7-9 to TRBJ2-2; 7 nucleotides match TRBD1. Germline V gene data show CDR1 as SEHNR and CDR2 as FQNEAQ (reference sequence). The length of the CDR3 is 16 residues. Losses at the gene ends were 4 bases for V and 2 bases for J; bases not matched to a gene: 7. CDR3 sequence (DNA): TGTGCCAGCAGCTCAGGCCAGGGGGTAAACACCGGGGAGCTGTTTTTT. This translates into CASSSGQGVNTGELFF. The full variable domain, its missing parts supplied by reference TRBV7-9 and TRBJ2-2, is DTGVSQNPRHKITKRGQNVTFRCDPISEHNRLYWYRQTLGQGPEFLTYFQNEAQLEKSRLLSDRFSAERPKGSFSTLEIQRTEQGDSAMYLCASSSGQGVNTGELFFGEGSRLTVL.

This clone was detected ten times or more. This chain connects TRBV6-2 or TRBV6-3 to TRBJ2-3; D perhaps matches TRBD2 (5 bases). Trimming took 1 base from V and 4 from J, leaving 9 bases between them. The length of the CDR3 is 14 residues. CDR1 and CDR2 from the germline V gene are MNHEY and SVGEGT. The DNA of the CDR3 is TGTGCCAGCAGTTACTTGTGGGAGTCAGATACGCAGTATTTT. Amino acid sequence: CASSYLWESDTQYF.

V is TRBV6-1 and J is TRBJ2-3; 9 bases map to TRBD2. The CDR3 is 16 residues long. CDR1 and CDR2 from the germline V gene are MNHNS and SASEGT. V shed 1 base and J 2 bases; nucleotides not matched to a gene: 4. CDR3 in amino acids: CASSEEAGGFTDTQYF. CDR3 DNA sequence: TGTGCCAGCAGTGAAGAGGCGGGAGGGTTCACAGATACGCAGTATTTT.

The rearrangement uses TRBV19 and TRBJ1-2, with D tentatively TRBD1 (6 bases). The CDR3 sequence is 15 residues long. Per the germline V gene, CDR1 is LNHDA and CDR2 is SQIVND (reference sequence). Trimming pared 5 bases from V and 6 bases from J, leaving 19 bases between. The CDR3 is CASSLQQGVLDGYTF. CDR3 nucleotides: TGTGCCAGTAGTCTTCAACAGGGAGTCCTTGATGGCTACACCTTC.

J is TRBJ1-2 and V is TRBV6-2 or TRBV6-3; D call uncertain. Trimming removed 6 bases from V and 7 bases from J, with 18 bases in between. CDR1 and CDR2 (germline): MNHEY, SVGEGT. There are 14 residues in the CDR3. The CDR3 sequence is CASSSERIPAGYTF. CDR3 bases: TGTGCCAGCAGCAGCGAAAGGATACCGGCTGGCTACACCTTC.

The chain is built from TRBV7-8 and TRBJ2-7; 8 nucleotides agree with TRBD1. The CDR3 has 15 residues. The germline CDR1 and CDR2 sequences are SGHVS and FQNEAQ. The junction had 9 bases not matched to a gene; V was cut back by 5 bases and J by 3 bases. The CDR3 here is CASSPRGQGNYEQYF. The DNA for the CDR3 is TGTGCCAGCAGCCCTCGAGGACAGGGCAACTACGAGCAGTACTTC.

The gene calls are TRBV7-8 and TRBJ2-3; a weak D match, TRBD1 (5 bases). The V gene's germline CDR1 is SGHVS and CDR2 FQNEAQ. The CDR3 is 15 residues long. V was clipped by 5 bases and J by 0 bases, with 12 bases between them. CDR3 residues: CASSPGQGSTDTQYF. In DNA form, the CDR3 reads TGTGCCAGCAGCCCAGGGCAGGGAAGCACAGATACGCAGTATTTT. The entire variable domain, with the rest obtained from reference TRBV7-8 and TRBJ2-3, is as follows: GAGVSQSPRYKVAKRGQDVALRCDPISGHVSLFWYQQALGQGPEFLTYFQNEAQLDKSGLPSDRFFAERPEGSVSTLKIQRTQQEDSAVYLCASSPGQGSTDTQYFGPGTRLTVL.

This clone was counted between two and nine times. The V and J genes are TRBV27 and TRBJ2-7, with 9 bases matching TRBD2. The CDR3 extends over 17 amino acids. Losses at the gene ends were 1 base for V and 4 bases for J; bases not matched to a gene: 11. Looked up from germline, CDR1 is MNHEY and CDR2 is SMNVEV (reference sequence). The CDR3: CASSLFGLAGPQYEQYF. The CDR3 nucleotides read TGTGCCAGCAGTTTATTCGGTCTAGCGGGGCCCCAGTACGAGCAGTACTTC.

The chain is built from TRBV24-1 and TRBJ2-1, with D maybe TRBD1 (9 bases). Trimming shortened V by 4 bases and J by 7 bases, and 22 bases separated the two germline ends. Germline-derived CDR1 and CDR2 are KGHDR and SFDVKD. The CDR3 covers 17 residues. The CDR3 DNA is TGTGCCACCAGTGACCGCGCGGGGGGACAGGGAAAGAATGAGCAGTTCTTC. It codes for CATSDRAGGQGKNEQFF.

The CDR3 loop reads CASSYRGGSNTGELFF. The CDR3 DNA reads as TGTGCCAGCAGTTACCGAGGAGGGTCGAACACCGGGGAGCTGTTTTTT. The chain recombines TRBV6-5 with TRBJ2-2, with D maybe TRBD2 (6 bases). This CDR3 has 16 residues. Trimming stripped 2 bases from V and 0 bases from J, with 10 bases between. Germline CDR1 reads MNHEY; CDR2 reads SVGAGI.

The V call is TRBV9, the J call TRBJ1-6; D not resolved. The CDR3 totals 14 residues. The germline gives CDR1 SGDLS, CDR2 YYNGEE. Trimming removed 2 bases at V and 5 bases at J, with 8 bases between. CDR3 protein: CASSVSGHNSPLHF. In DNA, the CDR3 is TGTGCCAGCAGCGTTTCGGGTCATAATTCACCCCTCCACTTT.

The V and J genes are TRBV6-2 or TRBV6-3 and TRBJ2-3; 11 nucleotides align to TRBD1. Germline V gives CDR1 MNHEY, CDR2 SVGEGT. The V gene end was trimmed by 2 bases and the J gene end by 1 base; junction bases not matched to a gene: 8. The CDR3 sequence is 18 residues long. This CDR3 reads CASSYRTGGRVGTDTQYF. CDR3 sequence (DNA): TGTGCCAGCAGTTACCGGACAGGGGGCAGGGTGGGCACAGATACGCAGTATTTT.

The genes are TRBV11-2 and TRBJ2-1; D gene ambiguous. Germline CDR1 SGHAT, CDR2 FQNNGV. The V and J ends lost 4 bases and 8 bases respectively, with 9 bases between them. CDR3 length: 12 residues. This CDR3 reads CASSSGRYEQFF. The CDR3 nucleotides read TGTGCCAGCAGCTCCGGTCGGTATGAGCAGTTCTTC.

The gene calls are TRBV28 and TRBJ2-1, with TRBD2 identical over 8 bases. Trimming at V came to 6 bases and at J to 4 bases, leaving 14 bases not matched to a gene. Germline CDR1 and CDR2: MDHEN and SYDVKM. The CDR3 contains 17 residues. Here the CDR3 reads CASSSVWTGGRYNEQFF. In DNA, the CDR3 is TGTGCCAGCAGCTCTGTTTGGACGGGGGGGCGTTACAATGAGCAGTTCTTC.